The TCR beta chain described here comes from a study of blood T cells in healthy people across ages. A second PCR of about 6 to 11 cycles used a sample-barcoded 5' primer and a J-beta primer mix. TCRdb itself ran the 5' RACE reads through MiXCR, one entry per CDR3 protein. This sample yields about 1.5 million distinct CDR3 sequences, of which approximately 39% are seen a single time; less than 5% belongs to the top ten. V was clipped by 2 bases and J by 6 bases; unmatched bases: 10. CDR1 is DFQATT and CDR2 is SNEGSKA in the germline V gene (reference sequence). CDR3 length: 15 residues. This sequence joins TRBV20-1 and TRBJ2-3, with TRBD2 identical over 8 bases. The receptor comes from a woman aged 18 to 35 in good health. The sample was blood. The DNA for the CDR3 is TGCAGTGCTAGAAGGCGCGGGGGGCCCCCGGATACGCAGTATTTT. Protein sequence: CSARRRGGPPDTQYF.